A selection of T cell receptor beta chains follows, all from one sample in a study of blood T cell repertoires in COVID-19. Produced via immunoSEQ multiplex PCR; TCRdb's table is partial and in-frame only. Of a few hundred thousand clones listed, 70% to 90% were seen once; the top ten hold approximately 8%. The material sequenced was PBMCs or T cells enriched from blood (not recorded which). These receptors were collected from a woman aged 60-75 years who had recovered from COVID-19. The CDR3 runs from the conserved cysteine through the conserved F or W. D genes are given only for firm matches. A row's size may be missing; if present it is once, few, many or a size class.

CASSPGGDRGFNEQFF	TGTGCCAGCAGCCCGGGCGGAGACAGGGGGTTCAATGAGCAGTTCTTC	.	TRBD1	TRBV28	TRBJ2-1
CASSSDRGETQYF	TGTGCCAGCAGCTCCGACAGGGGGGAGACCCAGTACTTC	.	TRBD1	TRBV7-2	TRBJ2-5
CATSDPGQGLNTIYF	TGTGCCACCAGTGACCCGGGACAGGGATTGAACACCATATATTTT	.	TRBD1	TRBV24-1	TRBJ1-3
CASSSPRTSGGAYNEQFF	TGTGCCAGCAGCTCACCCAGGACTAGCGGGGGGGCCTACAATGAGCAGTTCTTC	few	TRBD2	TRBV11-2	TRBJ2-1
CASSLGSLSYYGYTF	TGCGCCAGCTCCCTAGGAAGTTTATCCTACTATGGCTACACCTTC	.	.	TRBV4-1	TRBJ1-2
CASTGQGRYGYTF	TGTGCCAGCACGGGACAGGGGCGGTATGGCTACACCTTC	.	TRBD1	TRBV2	TRBJ1-2
CASSTQGQRTGELFF	TGCGCCAGCAGCACACAGGGCCAGAGAACCGGGGAGCTGTTTTTT	.	.	TRBV5-1	TRBJ2-2
CASSEGAGSTYEQYF	TGTGCCAGCAGTGAGGGGGCGGGCAGTACCTACGAGCAGTACTTC	once	.	TRBV2	TRBJ2-7
CASSPVDRSYTF	TGTGCCAGCAGTCCGGTCGACAGGTCCTACACCTTC	.	.	TRBV28	TRBJ1-2
CASSSPRLDEQFF	TGCGCCAGCAGCAGCCCAAGACTGGATGAGCAGTTCTTC	.	.	TRBV4-1	TRBJ2-1
CASTTLYPGGYTF	TGTGCCAGCACTACCCTTTACCCGGGTGGCTACACCTTC	once	.	TRBV21-1	TRBJ1-2
CASSLQGAGPQHF	TGTGCCAGCAGCTTACAGGGGGCTGGGCCCCAGCATTTT	.	TRBD1	TRBV7-9	TRBJ1-5
CASSPGGGPQPQHF	TGTGCCAGCAGTCCGGGTGGGGGCCCTCAGCCCCAGCATTTT	.	.	TRBV6-6	TRBJ1-5
CASSDWQGAAGELFF	TGTGCCAGCAGTGATTGGCAGGGGGCAGCCGGGGAGCTGTTTTTT	.	TRBD1	TRBV6-1	TRBJ2-2